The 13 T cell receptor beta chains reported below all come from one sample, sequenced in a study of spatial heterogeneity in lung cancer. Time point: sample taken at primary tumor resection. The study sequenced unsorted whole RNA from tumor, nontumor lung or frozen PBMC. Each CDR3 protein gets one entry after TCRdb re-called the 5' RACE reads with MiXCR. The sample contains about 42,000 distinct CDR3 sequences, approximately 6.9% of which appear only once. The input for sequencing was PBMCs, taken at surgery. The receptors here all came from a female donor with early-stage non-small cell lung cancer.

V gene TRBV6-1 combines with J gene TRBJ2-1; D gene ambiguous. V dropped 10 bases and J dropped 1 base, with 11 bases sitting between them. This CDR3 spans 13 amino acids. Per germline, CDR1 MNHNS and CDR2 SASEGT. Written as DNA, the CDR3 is TGTGCCATCCTCCCGGATTCCTACAATGAGCAGTTCTTC. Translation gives CAILPDSYNEQFF.

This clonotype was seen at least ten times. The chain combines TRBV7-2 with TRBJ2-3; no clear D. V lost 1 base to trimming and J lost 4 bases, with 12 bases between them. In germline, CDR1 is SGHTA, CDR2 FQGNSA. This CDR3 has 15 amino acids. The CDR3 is CASSLVGLPADTQYF. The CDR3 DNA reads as TGTGCCAGCAGCTTAGTTGGCCTACCCGCAGATACGCAGTATTTT.

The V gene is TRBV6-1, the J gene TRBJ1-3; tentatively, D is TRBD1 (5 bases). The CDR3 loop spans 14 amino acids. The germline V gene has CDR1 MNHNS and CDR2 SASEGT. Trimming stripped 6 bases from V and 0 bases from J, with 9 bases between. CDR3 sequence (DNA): TGTGCCAGCAGGGTAGACAGCTCTGGAAACACCATATATTTT. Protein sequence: CASRVDSSGNTIYF.

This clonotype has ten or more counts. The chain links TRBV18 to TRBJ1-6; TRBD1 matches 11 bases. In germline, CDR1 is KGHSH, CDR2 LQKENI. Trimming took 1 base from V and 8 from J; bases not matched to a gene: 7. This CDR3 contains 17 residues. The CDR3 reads CASSPRGTGGYDSPLHF. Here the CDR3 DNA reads TGTGCCAGCTCACCACGGGGGACAGGGGGATATGATTCACCCCTCCACTTT.

Here the CDR3 reads CATSDPGSQSDTQYF. The CDR3 bases are TGTGCCACCAGTGATCCCGGGTCCCAGAGCGATACGCAGTATTTT. The V call is TRBV24-1, the J call TRBJ2-3; D remains ambiguous. V lost 3 bases, J lost 6 bases, and 15 bases lay in between. This CDR3 is 15 amino acids long. CDR1 and CDR2 (germline): KGHDR, SFDVKD.

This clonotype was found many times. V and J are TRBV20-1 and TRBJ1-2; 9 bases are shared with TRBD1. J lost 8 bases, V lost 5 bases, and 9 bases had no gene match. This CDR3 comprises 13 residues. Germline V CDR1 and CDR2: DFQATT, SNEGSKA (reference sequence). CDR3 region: CSAPGTGFFGYTF. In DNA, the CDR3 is TGCAGTGCTCCCGGGACAGGGTTTTTCGGCTACACCTTC.

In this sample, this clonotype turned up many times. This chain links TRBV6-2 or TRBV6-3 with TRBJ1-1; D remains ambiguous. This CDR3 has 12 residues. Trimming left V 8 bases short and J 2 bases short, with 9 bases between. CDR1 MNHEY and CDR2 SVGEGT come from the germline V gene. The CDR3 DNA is TGTGCCAGCCGAACCTTTAACACTGAAGCTTTCTTT. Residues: CASRTFNTEAFF.

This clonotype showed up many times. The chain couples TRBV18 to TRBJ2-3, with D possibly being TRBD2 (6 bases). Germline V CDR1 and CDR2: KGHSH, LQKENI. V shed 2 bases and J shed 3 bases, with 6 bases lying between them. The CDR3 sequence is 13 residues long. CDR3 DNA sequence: TGTGCCAGCTCACCAGCGGGGACAGATACGCAGTATTTT. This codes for CASSPAGTDTQYF.

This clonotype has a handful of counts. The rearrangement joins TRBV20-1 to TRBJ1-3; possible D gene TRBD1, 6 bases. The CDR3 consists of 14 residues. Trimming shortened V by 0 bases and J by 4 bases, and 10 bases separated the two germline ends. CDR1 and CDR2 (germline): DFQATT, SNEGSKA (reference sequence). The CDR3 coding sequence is TGCAGTGCTAGAGATATGGGGGCCGGAAACACCATATATTTT. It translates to CSARDMGAGNTIYF.

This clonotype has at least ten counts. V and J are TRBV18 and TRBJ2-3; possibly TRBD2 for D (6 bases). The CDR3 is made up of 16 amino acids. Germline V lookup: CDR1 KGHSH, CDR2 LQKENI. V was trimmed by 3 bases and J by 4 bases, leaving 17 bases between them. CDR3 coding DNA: TGTGCCAGCTCACCCCCCAAAGCGGCGGGATCAGATACGCAGTATTTT. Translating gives CASSPPKAAGSDTQYF.

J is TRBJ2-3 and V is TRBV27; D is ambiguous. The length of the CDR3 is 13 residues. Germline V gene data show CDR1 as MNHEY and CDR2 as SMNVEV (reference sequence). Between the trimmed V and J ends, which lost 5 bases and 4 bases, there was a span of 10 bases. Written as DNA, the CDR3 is TGTGCCAGCAGTGGGTCACGCGCAGATACGCAGTATTTT. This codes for CASSGSRADTQYF.

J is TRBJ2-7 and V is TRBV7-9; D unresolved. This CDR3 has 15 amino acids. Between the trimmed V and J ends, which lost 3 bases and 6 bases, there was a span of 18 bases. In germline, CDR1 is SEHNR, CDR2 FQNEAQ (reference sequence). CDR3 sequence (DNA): TGTGCCAGCAGCTTCTCGGCGGCGGTAGGGTTCGAGCAGTACTTC. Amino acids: CASSFSAAVGFEQYF. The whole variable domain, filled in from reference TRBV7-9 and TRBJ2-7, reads DTGVSQNPRHKITKRGQNVTFRCDPISEHNRLYWYRQTLGQGPEFLTYFQNEAQLEKSRLLSDRFSAERPKGSFSTLEIQRTEQGDSAMYLCASSFSAAVGFEQYFGPGTRLTVT.

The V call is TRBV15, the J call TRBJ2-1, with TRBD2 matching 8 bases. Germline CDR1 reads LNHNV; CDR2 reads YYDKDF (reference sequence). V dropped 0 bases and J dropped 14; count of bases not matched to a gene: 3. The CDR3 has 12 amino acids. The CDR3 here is CATSREGTRKFF. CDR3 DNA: TGTGCCACCAGCAGAGAAGGGACTAGGAAGTTCTTC.